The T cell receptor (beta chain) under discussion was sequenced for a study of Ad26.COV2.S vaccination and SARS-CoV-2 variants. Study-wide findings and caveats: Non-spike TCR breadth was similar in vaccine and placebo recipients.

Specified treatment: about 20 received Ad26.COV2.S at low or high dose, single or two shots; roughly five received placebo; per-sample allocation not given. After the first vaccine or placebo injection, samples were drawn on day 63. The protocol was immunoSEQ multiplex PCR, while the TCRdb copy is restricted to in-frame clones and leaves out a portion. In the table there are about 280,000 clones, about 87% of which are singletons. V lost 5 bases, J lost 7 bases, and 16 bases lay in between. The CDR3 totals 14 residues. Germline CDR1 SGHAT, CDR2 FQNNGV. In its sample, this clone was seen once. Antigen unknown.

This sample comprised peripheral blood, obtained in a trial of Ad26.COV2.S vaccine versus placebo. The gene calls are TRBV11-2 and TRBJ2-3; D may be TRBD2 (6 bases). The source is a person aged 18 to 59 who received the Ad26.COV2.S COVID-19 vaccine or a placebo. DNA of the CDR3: TGTGCCAGCAGCCTCGGGACTTTACTTAATACGCAGTATTTT. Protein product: CASSLGTLLNTQYF.